The 24 T cell receptor beta chains given below trace back to one sample, sequenced in a study of early T cells in non-severe SARS-CoV-2 infection. TCRdb ran MiXCR on the 5' RACE reads and lists one entry per CDR3 protein. Found here are approximately 46,000 distinct CDR3 sequences, roughly 8.8% of them singletons; the top ten hold more than 12%. The sequenced material came from whole blood. The receptors originated from an adult who was a healthcare worker with PCR-confirmed SARS-CoV-2 infection or an uninfected control (not recorded which).

This clonotype was picked up many times. The chain combines TRBV28 with TRBJ2-7; no definite D call. The CDR3 is made up of 14 amino acids. CDR1 is MDHEN and CDR2 is SYDVKM in the germline V gene. Trimming stripped 3 bases from V and 2 bases from J, with 11 bases between. The CDR3 region has the DNA TGTGCCAGCAGTTTCCCCCCCGGCACCTACGAGCAGTACTTC. Encoded protein: CASSFPPGTYEQYF.

This clonotype appeared many times. V gene TRBV28 combines with J gene TRBJ1-1, with a weak D call TRBD1 (5 bases). Germline V gives CDR1 MDHEN, CDR2 SYDVKM. The CDR3 loop spans 12 amino acids. Trimming removed 5 bases from V and 7 bases from J, with 11 bases in between. The CDR3 loop is CASSAQGFEAFF. The DNA of the CDR3 is TGTGCCAGCAGTGCTCAGGGTTTTGAAGCTTTCTTT.

The V gene is TRBV4-2, the J gene TRBJ2-1; 11 bases agree with TRBD2. The germline gives CDR1 LGHNA, CDR2 YNFKEQ. The CDR3 contains 17 residues. V lost 4 bases and J lost 7; bases outside the gene matches: 12. The CDR3 DNA is TGTGCCAGCAGCCTCTCTGCTCTAGCGGGAGGAGGAAATGAGCAGTTCTTC. It translates to CASSLSALAGGGNEQFF.

This clonotype was counted a few times. This sequence joins TRBV6-5 and TRBJ1-2, with D unresolved. The CDR3 is 13 amino acids. Trimming left V 2 bases short and J 10 bases short, with 14 bases between. The germline gives CDR1 MNHEY, CDR2 SVGAGI. DNA of the CDR3: TGTGCCAGCAGTTACAACCTCTTCGAACCCTACACCTTC. Residues: CASSYNLFEPYTF.

This clonotype was seen only a few times. The rearrangement uses TRBV29-1 and TRBJ2-2; D gene ambiguous. Germline CDR1 SQVTM, CDR2 ANQGSEA. This CDR3 spans 12 amino acids. V lost 4 bases and J lost 6, with 9 bases in between. In nucleotides, the CDR3 is TGCAGCGTTGGTCACGGCCCCGGGGAGCTGTTTTTT. It is translated as CSVGHGPGELFF.

There are many counts of this clonotype. The rearrangement links TRBV28 to TRBJ2-1; a weak D match, TRBD2 (6 bases). The CDR3 is 14 amino acids. Germline V gene data show CDR1 as MDHEN and CDR2 as SYDVKM. Trimming cost V 2 bases and J 2 bases, with 7 bases left between them. CDR3: CASSLIAAYNEQFF. DNA of the CDR3: TGTGCCAGCAGTTTAATAGCGGCCTACAATGAGCAGTTCTTC.

In DNA form, the CDR3 reads TGTGCCAGCAGTCTCAGGGGTGACTATGGCTACACCTTC. Protein product: CASSLRGDYGYTF. The chain joins TRBV2 to TRBJ1-2; TRBD1 might be the D (6 bases). The CDR3 has 13 amino acids. Germline CDR1 and CDR2: SNHLY and FYNNEI. Trimming cost V 5 bases and J 3 bases, with 10 bases left between them.

The table lists this clonotype with a few counts. The chain is built from TRBV15 and TRBJ2-1; 11 nucleotides align to TRBD2. After removal of 5 bases from V and 5 bases from J, the junction contained 8 bases not matched to a gene. Germline CDR1 reads LNHNV; CDR2 reads YYDKDF (reference sequence). This CDR3 is built from 16 residues. CDR3: CATSVRLAGTNNEQFF. The CDR3 region has the DNA TGTGCCACCAGCGTTAGACTAGCGGGAACGAACAATGAGCAGTTCTTC.

At least ten counts were recorded for this clonotype. The chain couples TRBV29-1 to TRBJ1-4, with TRBD1 as a possible D gene (5 bases). CDR3 length: 11 amino acids. Germline values: CDR1 SQVTM, CDR2 ANQGSEA. Trimming stripped 3 bases from V and 6 bases from J, with 5 bases between. The CDR3 DNA sequence: TGCAGCGTTGAGGGGGATGAAAAACTGTTTTTT. Protein sequence: CSVEGDEKLFF.

This clonotype was seen at least ten times. The rearrangement links TRBV7-9 to TRBJ1-1; D is unclear. The CDR3 spans 12 residues. Trimming pared 5 bases from V and 7 bases from J, leaving 11 bases between. Germline V gene lookup returns CDR1 SEHNR and CDR2 FQNEAQ (reference sequence). The CDR3 DNA reads as TGTGCCAGCAGCCCACCCTGGGTTGAAGCTTTCTTT. It codes for CASSPPWVEAFF.

This chain connects TRBV28 to TRBJ1-2; D gene uncertain. CDR1 is MDHEN and CDR2 is SYDVKM in the germline V gene. V lost 3 bases and J lost 3, with 8 bases in between. This CDR3 comprises 13 residues. The CDR3: CASSFGIHYGYTF. Here the CDR3 DNA reads TGTGCCAGCAGTTTCGGGATCCACTATGGCTACACCTTC.

V gene TRBV25-1 combines with J gene TRBJ2-7; TRBD1 matches at 7 bases. The CDR3 sequence is 13 residues long. The V and J ends lost 7 bases and 2 bases, in that order; junction bases with no gene match: 5. CDR1 and CDR2 from the germline V gene are MGHDK and SYGVNS. CDR3 region: CASTRGQAYEQYF. CDR3 nucleotide sequence: TGTGCCAGCACCCGAGGACAGGCCTACGAGCAGTACTTC.

In its sample, this clonotype was seen many times. The chain carries TRBV3-1 and TRBJ1-5; 7 bases map to TRBD1. Germline CDR1 LGHDT, CDR2 YNNKEL (reference sequence). The CDR3 is 16 amino acids. Losses at the gene ends were 3 bases for V and 4 bases for J; bases not matched to a gene: 9. Here the CDR3 reads CASSQDPGQINQPQHF. The CDR3 DNA reads TGTGCCAGCAGCCAGGACCCGGGACAGATAAATCAGCCCCAGCATTTT.

This clonotype was observed a few times. V and J are TRBV6-5 and TRBJ1-5; 7 bases align to TRBD1. The V gene's germline CDR1 is MNHEY and CDR2 SVGAGI. The ends lost 2 bases at V and 5 bases at J; junction bases unmatched: 3. The CDR3 has 14 residues. Here the CDR3 reads CASSYTGTDQPQHF. The CDR3 DNA reads TGTGCCAGCAGTTACACCGGGACAGATCAGCCCCAGCATTTT.

This clonotype was seen repeatedly, ten times or more. The chain couples TRBV7-3 to TRBJ2-3; D is unresolved. The CDR3 sequence is 15 residues long. Trimming shortened V by 0 bases and J by 1 base, and 8 bases separated the two germline ends. Germline CDR1 reads SGHTA; CDR2 reads FQGTGA. As DNA, the CDR3 is TGTGCCAGCAGCTTAACAGACTCACGCACAGATACGCAGTATTTT. Translated: CASSLTDSRTDTQYF.

This clonotype has just a few counts. V and J are TRBV12-3 or TRBV12-4 and TRBJ1-1; D is unclear. V dropped 6 bases and J dropped 0 bases, with 14 bases sitting between them. The CDR3 length is 15 residues. The CDR3 DNA follows: TGTGCCAGCAGCTCCATAAATATTCTGAACACTGAAGCTTTCTTT. It specifies CASSSINILNTEAFF.

As to this clonotype: One end of the junction is discordant with germline, which a read error may explain. The V gene is TRBV20-1, the J gene TRBJ1-6; D is ambiguous. The CDR3 runs to 14 residues. Germline lookup yields CDR1 DFQATT and CDR2 SNEGSKA (reference sequence). The CDR3 spells CSASVGSYNSSLHF. For the CDR3, the DNA is TGCAGTGCTTCTGTCGGCTCCTATAATTCATCCCTCCACTTT.

This clonotype occurred a few times. This chain uses TRBV7-6 with TRBJ2-5; D gene ambiguous. The germline V and J ends were trimmed by 6 bases and 2 bases, with 22 bases remaining between them. The CDR3 is made up of 17 amino acids. Germline lookup yields CDR1 SGHVS and CDR2 FNYEAQ. The CDR3 spells CASRPPRSRGMQETQYF. CDR3 sequence (DNA): TGTGCCAGCAGGCCACCCCGGTCGAGAGGAATGCAAGAGACCCAGTACTTC.

The genes are TRBV29-1 and TRBJ2-3, with D perhaps TRBD2 (5 bases). Trimming cost V 7 bases and J 2 bases, with 19 bases left between them. From germline, CDR1 is SQVTM and CDR2 ANQGSEA. The CDR3 is 15 amino acids. The CDR3 sequence is CSAIALGGLTDTQYF. In DNA form, the CDR3 reads TGCAGCGCTATAGCCCTTGGCGGACTCACAGATACGCAGTATTTT.

This clonotype showed up many times. The V gene is TRBV7-9, the J gene TRBJ2-2, with D possibly being TRBD2 (6 bases). The V gene lost 11 bases and the J gene lost 2 bases, with 12 bases spanning the gap. Per germline, CDR1 SEHNR and CDR2 FQNEAQ (reference sequence). The CDR3 is 13 residues long. The CDR3 spells CAPGRPNTGELFF. CDR3 sequence (DNA): TGTGCCCCGGGGAGGCCCAACACCGGGGAGCTGTTTTTT.

This clonotype was counted many times. V usage is TRBV24-1 and J usage is TRBJ2-1, with 13 positions matching TRBD2. The J segment lost 4 bases and the V segment lost 3 bases, leaving 5 bases of the junction unmatched. The germline V gene encodes CDR1 KGHDR and CDR2 SFDVKD. CDR3 length equals 17 residues. The CDR3 region is CATSDPGTSGTYNEQFF. CDR3 in DNA: TGTGCCACCAGTGATCCCGGGACTAGCGGGACTTACAATGAGCAGTTCTTC.

This clonotype turned up a few times. V gene TRBV6-2 or TRBV6-3 combines with J gene TRBJ2-1; no firm D call. The germline CDR1 and CDR2 sequences are MNHEY and SVGEGT. Trimming left V 5 bases short and J 4 bases short, with 15 bases between. The CDR3 spans 15 residues. The chain's CDR3 is CASSPVELGYNEQFF. The DNA for the CDR3 is TGTGCCAGCAGTCCGGTCGAGTTGGGGTACAATGAGCAGTTCTTC.

This clonotype was counted at least ten times. DNA for the CDR3: TGTGCCAGTAGCCCACAGGGCTCCGGGGAGCTGTTTTTT. Protein sequence: CASSPQGSGELFF. The chain recombines TRBV19 with TRBJ2-2, with D perhaps matching TRBD1 (6 bases). Germline V gives CDR1 LNHDA, CDR2 SQIVND (reference sequence). The CDR3 length is 13 residues. V lost 6 bases and J 6 bases, leaving 11 bases between the germline ends.

This clonotype was seen many times. This chain joins TRBV7-2 and TRBJ2-2; D might be TRBD2 (5 bases). V lost 2 bases and J 1 base, leaving 5 bases between the germline ends. The CDR3 consists of 14 residues. Germline lookup yields CDR1 SGHTA and CDR2 FQGNSA. The CDR3 region is CASSLSGNTGELFF. In DNA, the CDR3 is TGTGCCAGCAGCTTAAGCGGGAACACCGGGGAGCTGTTTTTT. Full variable domain (outside the CDR3, taken from reference TRBV7-2 and TRBJ2-2): GAGVSQSPSNKVTEKGKDVELRCDPISGHTALYWYRQSLGQGLEFLIYFQGNSAPDKSGLPSDRFSAERTGGSVSTLTIQRTQQEDSAVYLCASSLSGNTGELFFGEGSRLTVL.